This is a list of T cell receptor beta chains from one sample in a study of Graves' ophthalmopathy and Graves' hyperthyroidism. One entry per CDR3 protein results from TCRdb running MiXCR on the multiplex PCR reads. Among 150,000 to 200,000 distinct CDR3 sequences listed, roughly two fifths were seen once. Sequenced: peripheral blood. The receptors come from a man between 25 and 39 years old with Graves' ophthalmopathy. CDR3s include the opening cysteine and the closing phenylalanine or tryptophan.

j_call v_call cdr3_aa
TRBJ1-3 TRBV12-3/TRBV12-4 CASSFVVGDGNTIYF
TRBJ2-7 TRBV28 CASSLKVDPTYEQYF
TRBJ1-5 TRBV12-3/TRBV12-4 CASSLLSQPQHF
TRBJ1-5 TRBV19 CASMREYNQPQHF
TRBJ1-1 TRBV24-1 CATRGLGGTEAFF
TRBJ2-2 TRBV7-3 CASSLGLAFTGELFF
TRBJ2-7 TRBV7-2 CASSPALSSYEQYF
TRBJ2-7 TRBV20-1 CSASSTSTYEQYF
TRBJ2-2 TRBV5-1 CASSLAEGQNTGELFF
TRBJ1-2 TRBV6-2/TRBV6-3 CASSLQGFGYGYTF
TRBJ1-1 TRBV6-1 CASSRTGGRDTEAFF
TRBJ1-1 TRBV27 CASSLGASTEAFF
TRBJ2-7 TRBV6-2/TRBV6-3 CASSPGGQQYF
TRBJ1-5 TRBV28 CASSLWGQAINQPQHF
TRBJ1-2 TRBV12-3/TRBV12-4 CASRGNFYGYTF
TRBJ2-7 TRBV7-2 CASSPPGQSYEQYF
TRBJ1-2 TRBV4-1 CASSLGEANYGYTF
TRBJ2-5 TRBV2 CASVSGRRRETQYF
TRBJ2-7 TRBV6-2/TRBV6-3 CASSYPTDTVLSYEQYF
TRBJ1-5 TRBV28 CASKWTRNSNQPQHF
TRBJ1-2 TRBV12-3/TRBV12-4 CASSRAPVMVDGYTF
TRBJ2-7 TRBV12-3/TRBV12-4 CASSDAGVEQYF
TRBJ2-2 TRBV30 CAWMRRVTRNTGELFF
TRBJ2-5 TRBV6-2/TRBV6-3 CASTSSGRPETQYF
TRBJ1-1 TRBV9 CASSVYPGGNTEAFF
TRBJ2-7 TRBV7-2 CASGGGVYSLEQYF
TRBJ2-7 TRBV2 CASSGGPGEQYF
TRBJ1-6 TRBV6-5 CASSFTGTNSPLHF
TRBJ2-7 TRBV6-1 CASSLTRYEQYF
TRBJ2-5 TRBV19 CASRGRGYQETQYF
TRBJ1-1 TRBV30 CAWSAGRSNTEAFF
TRBJ1-1 TRBV6-5 CASSPLGRIHEAFF
TRBJ1-5 TRBV27 CASSLWAGGISNQPQHF
TRBJ2-7 TRBV28 CASRAGGLGEQYF
TRBJ2-7 TRBV6-2/TRBV6-3 CASSYRLVDRWKREQYF
TRBJ2-5 TRBV5-6 CASTLLLRQETQYF
TRBJ2-2 TRBV2 CASRRGLQITGELFF
TRBJ2-5 TRBV14 CASSRLQGGETQYF
TRBJ2-5 TRBV9 CASSVSTGQETQYF
TRBJ2-7 TRBV27 CASSFRTVKGYEQYF
TRBJ1-2 TRBV19 CASSPLRGNYGYTF
TRBJ2-7 TRBV28 CASSPRGLAVYEQYF
TRBJ2-7 TRBV6-2/TRBV6-3 CASSTTEGSYEQYF
TRBJ2-7 TRBV28 CASRGVRDSRYEQYF
TRBJ2-7 TRBV12-3/TRBV12-4 CASRDYSHEQYF
TRBJ2-2 TRBV24-1 CATSDTARGDTGELFF
TRBJ2-7 TRBV30 CASTDYAGGPGEQYF
TRBJ2-7 TRBV28 CASSFLQGGYEQYF
TRBJ2-7 TRBV2 CASSSRRQGIHEQYF
TRBJ1-2 TRBV6-1 CASREGGSVGYTF
TRBJ2-7 TRBV27 CASSFDSTYSYEQYF
TRBJ1-1 TRBV5-1 CASSQDRGISEAFF
TRBJ2-7 TRBV6-1 CASSPRGSGNYEQYF
TRBJ1-5 TRBV6-2/TRBV6-3 CASSYGGENQPQHF
TRBJ2-4 TRBV27 CASSPRGLKGAENIQYF